Listed below are T cell receptor beta chains from one sample, sequenced in a study of shared clonotypes between healthy human individuals. The assay was immunoSEQ multiplex PCR, and TCRdb's table has in-frame clones only and misses some. The profile covers about 2 million clones, with approximately 94% appearing a single time and 0.9% to 1.3% taken by the ten largest. The specimen sequenced was naive CD8+ T cells sorted from blood. These receptors were taken from a man between 18 and 35 years old in good health. The CDR3 runs from the conserved cysteine through the conserved F or W. A D gene is named only where the DNA matches it firmly. Some rows mark clone size as missing; the rest say once, few, many or name a class of expanded clone.

D gene	clone size	V gene	J gene	CDR3 DNA	CDR3 protein
TRBD1	.	TRBV2	TRBJ1-5	TGTGCCAGCAGTGAATACGGGACAGGAATTAGCAATCAGCCCCAGCATTTT	CASSEYGTGISNQPQHF
TRBD1	.	TRBV6-5	TRBJ2-3	TGTGCCAGCAGTTACTCGGGACAGGGCACAGATACGCAGTATTTT	CASSYSGQGTDTQYF
TRBD1	.	TRBV25-1	TRBJ2-1	TGTGCCAGCAGTGAAGGGACAGGGTTGTATGAGCAGTTCTTC	CASSEGTGLYEQFF
TRBD1	.	TRBV18	TRBJ1-4	TGTGCCAGCTTAAAAACAGGGGGCGGAGAAAAACTGTTTTTT	CASLKTGGGEKLFF
.	few	TRBV6-5	TRBJ1-3	TGTGCCACAATGGAGGAGACGGCTGGAAACACCATATATTTT	CATMEETAGNTIYF
.	.	TRBV6-5	TRBJ2-7	TGTGCCAGCAGTTACGGGGTAGCGACTTACTACGAGCAGTACTTC	CASSYGVATYYEQYF
.	once	TRBV4-1	TRBJ1-3	TGCGCCAGCAGCCAAGAGTCACAGGGAGGAAACACCATATATTTT	CASSQESQGGNTIYF
.	.	TRBV2	TRBJ2-7	TGTGCCAGCAGTGTGTCAGAAGCGGTACCCTACGAGCAGTACTTC	CASSVSEAVPYEQYF
TRBD2	.	TRBV7-9	TRBJ2-7	TGTGCCAGCAGCTTTATTAGCGGGGGGACCTACGAGCAGTACTTC	CASSFISGGTYEQYF
TRBD2	.	TRBV27	TRBJ2-1	TGTGCCAGCAGTTTAAGGGGCGGGAGTTCCTACAATGAGCAGTTCTTC	CASSLRGGSSYNEQFF
.	.	TRBV27	TRBJ2-1	TGTGCCAGCAGTGTCCTCAGGGACTCCTACAATGAGCAGTTCTTC	CASSVLRDSYNEQFF
TRBD2	.	TRBV29-1	TRBJ2-2	TGCAGCGTTGAGGCTAGCGGGACCGGGGAGCTGTTTTTT	CSVEASGTGELFF
.	.	TRBV13	TRBJ2-7	TGTGCCAGCAGCCCCCGCGGACCTTACGAGCAGTACTTC	CASSPRGPYEQYF
.	.	TRBV7-9	TRBJ1-1	TGTGCCAGCAGCCCACAGGCTGAAGCTTTCTTT	CASSPQAEAFF
.	once	TRBV13	TRBJ2-3	TGTGCCAGCAGCTTGGACAGAGCCACAGATACGCAGTATTTT	CASSLDRATDTQYF
.	.	TRBV19	TRBJ2-7	TGTGCCAGTAGGGTCGGGGATTTGAGCTCCTACGAGCAGTACTTC	CASRVGDLSSYEQYF
TRBD1	.	TRBV27	TRBJ2-1	TGTGCCAGTCTCGCTCCGGGACAGGGATACAATGAGCAGTTCTTC	CASLAPGQGYNEQFF
.	.	TRBV1	TRBJ2-3	TGCACCAGCAGCCAAGATAAGGGACTAGCGGATCTCACAGATACGCAGTATTTT	CTSSQDKGLADLTDTQYF
TRBD1	.	TRBV6-6	TRBJ2-5	TGTGCCAGCAGTGACAGGGCTGAAAAGACCCAGTACTTC	CASSDRAEKTQYF
.	.	TRBV5-4	TRBJ2-7	TGTGCCAGCAGCTACTCCGGGACATTGCCCCACGAGCAGTACTTC	CASSYSGTLPHEQYF
.	.	TRBV11-2	TRBJ2-1	TGTGCCAGCAGCGCCTCTGGCAATGAGCAGTTCTTC	CASSASGNEQFF
.	.	TRBV27	TRBJ2-2	TGTGCCAGCAGTTTAGGAGGGCCAGGGGGTTCCGGGGAGCTGTTTTTT	CASSLGGPGGSGELFF
.	once	TRBV7-9	TRBJ2-2	TGTGCCAGTCAGGGCGGAGGGCGGACCACCGGGGAGCTGTTTTTT	CASQGGGRTTGELFF
.	.	TRBV6-6	TRBJ2-7	TGTGCCAGCAGTTACTCCGCAGGGGCCGAGCAGTACTTC	CASSYSAGAEQYF
.	.	TRBV7-9	TRBJ2-5	TGTGCCAGCAGCTTCGGAGGGGCTCAAGAGACCCAGTACTTC	CASSFGGAQETQYF
.	.	TRBV6-1	TRBJ2-7	TGTGCCAGCAGTGAAGTAGACAGCCTATCCTACGAGCAGTACTTC	CASSEVDSLSYEQYF
TRBD1	.	TRBV19	TRBJ2-7	TGTGCCAGTAGCACAGGGGGTGGGGACTACGAGCAGTACTTC	CASSTGGGDYEQYF
TRBD2	.	TRBV18	TRBJ2-5	TGTGCCAGCTCATCGGGACTAGCGGGAGCATTAGGGGAGACCCAGTACTTC	CASSSGLAGALGETQYF
TRBD1	.	TRBV5-4	TRBJ2-5	TGTGCCAGCAGCCCCAGGACAGGGGGGACAGAGACCCAGTACTTC	CASSPRTGGTETQYF
.	.	TRBV7-9	TRBJ2-5	TGTGCCAGCAGCTTTGAGGGAAACCAGTACTTC	CASSFEGNQYF
TRBD1	.	TRBV30	TRBJ1-6	TGTGCCCTCGTGACAGGGGGCGAGTTGGCCCTCCACTTT	CALVTGGELALHF
.	.	TRBV2	TRBJ2-1	TGTGCCAGCCCCCCCCGGGGATCCTACAATGAGCAGTTCTTC	CASPPRGSYNEQFF
.	.	TRBV11-2	TRBJ2-1	TGTGCCAGCAGCTCAAGTCTGGGGAGCTCCTACAATGAGCAGTTCTTC	CASSSSLGSSYNEQFF
.	once	TRBV6-5	TRBJ2-7	TGTGCCAGCAGTACCGGGGCAGGGATCTACGAGCAGTACTTC	CASSTGAGIYEQYF
.	.	TRBV5-5	TRBJ2-7	TGTGCCAGCAGCTTGTGGGACGGAGCAGCCAACGAGCAGTACTTC	CASSLWDGAANEQYF
TRBD1	.	TRBV30	TRBJ1-5	TGTGCCTGGAGTGTCGGGACAGGAAATCAGCCCCAGCATTTT	CAWSVGTGNQPQHF
TRBD2	.	TRBV27	TRBJ2-7	TGTGCCAGCAGTTCTCTGCCGGGACTAGCCAGCCACGAGCAGTACTTC	CASSSLPGLASHEQYF
.	.	TRBV7-6	TRBJ2-7	TGTGCCAGCAGCGCCGGGACTTTGTTTTACGAGCAGTACTTC	CASSAGTLFYEQYF
TRBD1	.	TRBV5-6	TRBJ2-5	TGTGCCAGCAGCCCCTATGGGACAGGGGGCCGGGAGACCCAGTACTTC	CASSPYGTGGRETQYF
TRBD1	.	TRBV4-3	TRBJ2-1	TGCGCCAGCAGCCAAGAACGGGACAGGGAAGGTGTCAATGAGCAGTTCTTC	CASSQERDREGVNEQFF
TRBD2	.	TRBV4-3	TRBJ2-1	TGCGCCAGCACCCCCGGGGCTAGCGGGAGTTTTCCGTACAATGAGCAGTTCTTC	CASTPGASGSFPYNEQFF
.	once	TRBV4-1	TRBJ2-7	TGCGCCAGCAGCCCCGTGGGGCAGACCTACGAGCAGTACTTC	CASSPVGQTYEQYF
TRBD2	.	TRBV29-1	TRBJ2-1	TGCAGCGTTGCGGGACTAGCGTACAATGAGCAGTTCTTC	CSVAGLAYNEQFF
.	.	TRBV5-8	TRBJ1-2	TGTGCCAGCAGCACCGGAACCTATAGGGGCTACACCTTC	CASSTGTYRGYTF
.	.	TRBV7-9	TRBJ1-1	TGTGCCAGCAGCTTAGTCTCAGAAATGAACACTGAAGCTTTCTTT	CASSLVSEMNTEAFF
.	.	TRBV5-6	TRBJ1-1	TGTGCCAGCACTTCACCGAGGTTGAACACTGAAGCTTTCTTT	CASTSPRLNTEAFF
.	.	TRBV4-2	TRBJ1-2	TGTGCCAGCAGCCACGCGATGACAGAGAACCCTAACTATGGCTACACCTTC	CASSHAMTENPNYGYTF
TRBD2	.	TRBV7-9	TRBJ2-1	TGTGCCAGCAGCCCGTGGCTAGCGGGAGACTCCTACAATGAGCAGTTCTTC	CASSPWLAGDSYNEQFF
.	.	TRBV7-7	TRBJ2-2	TGTGCTAGCAGCCCCCGGCCCGGACAGGGAGGGGTACAAACCGGGGAGCTGTTTTTT	CASSPRPGQGGVQTGELFF